This T cell receptor (beta chain) came from a study of cytomegalovirus exposure and HLA in healthy donors. Study findings and constraints: An Asian-associated ancestry cluster reportedly showed fewer N-insertions than the roughly 670-donor mean in a later analysis. Being indistinguishable, some V segments were excluded, TRBV6-2 and TRBV6-3 among them. Among TCR beta chains, those listed as cytomegalovirus-associated numbered about 160.

Healthy bone marrow donors made up the donors. This CDR3 contains 13 residues. Trimming removed 5 bases from V and 4 bases from J, with 11 bases in between. Germline CDR1 is SGHTA and CDR2 is FQGTGA. PCR primers comprised 60 Vbeta and 13 Jbeta primers. Clones were read by immunoSEQ multiplex PCR, and TCRdb kept only the in-frame ones, dropping some. The profile shows 100,000 to 150,000 clones, roughly 80% of them singletons. As to this clone: Its antigen remains unidentified.

The sequencing input was PBMCs. V gene TRBV7-3 combines with J gene TRBJ2-5; the D is unclear. The sequence was obtained from a woman aged 45 to 65 in good health and CMV-seronegative. CDR3 DNA sequence: TGTGCCAGCAGCGCCAGCGAGGTAGAGACCCAGTACTTC. This translates into CASSASEVETQYF.